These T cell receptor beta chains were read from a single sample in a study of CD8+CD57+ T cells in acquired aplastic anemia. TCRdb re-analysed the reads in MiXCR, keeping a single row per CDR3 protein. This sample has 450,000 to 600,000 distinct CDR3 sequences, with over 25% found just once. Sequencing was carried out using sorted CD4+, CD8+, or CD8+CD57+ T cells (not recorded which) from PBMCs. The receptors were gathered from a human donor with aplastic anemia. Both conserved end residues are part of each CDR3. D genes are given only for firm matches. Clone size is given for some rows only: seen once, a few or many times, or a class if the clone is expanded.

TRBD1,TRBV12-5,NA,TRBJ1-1,TGTGCTAGTGGTTTGGGGACAGGGGGCATGGCTCCGACTGAAGCTTTCTTT,CASGLGTGGMAPTEAFF
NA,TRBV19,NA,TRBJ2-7,TGTGCCAGTAGTATTAGGCACAGTTACGAGCAGTACTTC,CASSIRHSYEQYF
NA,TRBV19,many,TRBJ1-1,TGTGCCACTCGACGCGGGGGGATGAACACTGAAGCTTTCTTT,CATRRGGMNTEAFF
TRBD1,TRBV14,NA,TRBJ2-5,TGTGCCAGCAGACAACAGGGGGCGGAGACCCAGTACTTC,CASRQQGAETQYF
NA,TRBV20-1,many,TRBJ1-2,TGCAGTGCTATAGGGGGAAACAGTCCCACAGACGGCTACACCTTC,CSAIGGNSPTDGYTF
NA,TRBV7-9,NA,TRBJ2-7,TGTGCCAGCAGGAAGGGGTTGGCCTACGAGCAGTACTTC,CASRKGLAYEQYF
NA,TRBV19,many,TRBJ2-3,TGTGCCAGTAGTATAGGAAGTTCTTCAGATACGCAGTATTTT,CASSIGSSSDTQYF
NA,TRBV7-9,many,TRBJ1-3,TGTGCCAGCAGATCGACAGCATCTGGAAACACCATATATTTT,CASRSTASGNTIYF
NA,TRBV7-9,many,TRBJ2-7,TGTGCCAGCAGCTTAAGACGGACACTCTCCTACGAGCAGTACTTC,CASSLRRTLSYEQYF
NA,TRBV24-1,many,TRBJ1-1,TGTGCCACCAGTGATTTGTCCCGAGAAGAGAGCACTGAAGCTTTCTTT,CATSDLSREESTEAFF
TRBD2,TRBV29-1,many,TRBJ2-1,TGCAGCGTTGAACTAGCGGCATATTACAATGAGCAGTTCTTC,CSVELAAYYNEQFF
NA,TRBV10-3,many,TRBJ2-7,TGTGCCATCAGTGGTATGGCAATCTACGAGCAGTACTTC,CAISGMAIYEQYF
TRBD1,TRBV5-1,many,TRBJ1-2,TGCGCCAGCAGCTTGGACGTTTGGGACAGCAGCTATGGCTACACCTTC,CASSLDVWDSSYGYTF
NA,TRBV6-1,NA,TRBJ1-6,TGTGCCAGCAGGAACGACCGGTCAAATTCACCCCTCCACTTT,CASRNDRSNSPLHF
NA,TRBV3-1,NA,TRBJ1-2,TGTGCCAGCAGCCCTTGGACGGAATATGGCTACACCTTC,CASSPWTEYGYTF
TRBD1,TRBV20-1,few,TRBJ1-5,TGCAGTGCCACCAGGGGGCAGAACAATCAGCCCCAGCATTTT,CSATRGQNNQPQHF
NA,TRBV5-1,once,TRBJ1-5,TGCGCCAGCAGCTCGGACGGTGATGGCAATCAGCCCCAGCATTTT,CASSSDGDGNQPQHF
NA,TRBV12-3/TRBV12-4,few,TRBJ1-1,TGTGCCAGCAGTGCCAACCTCCTGACTGAAGCTTTCTTT,CASSANLLTEAFF
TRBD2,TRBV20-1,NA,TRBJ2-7,TGCAGTGCTACCCCCTTGGAGCTAGCGGGGGAGCAGTACTTC,CSATPLELAGEQYF
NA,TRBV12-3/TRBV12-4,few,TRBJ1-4,TGTGCCAGCAGTTTATACCGTGAAAAACTGTTTTTT,CASSLYREKLFF
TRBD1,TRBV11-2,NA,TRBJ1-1,TGTGCCAGCAGTTCGGACAGGGTCTTTCGCGGTGAAGCTTTCTTT,CASSSDRVFRGEAFF
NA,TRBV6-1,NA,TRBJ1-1,TGTGCCAGCTCACCCGGACCTCTAACGAACACTGAAGCTTTCTTT,CASSPGPLTNTEAFF
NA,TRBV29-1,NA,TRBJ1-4,TGCAGCGTTGCCTCCGAAATAGCAACTAATGAAAAACTGTTTTTT,CSVASEIATNEKLFF
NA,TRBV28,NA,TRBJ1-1,TGTGCCAGCACCCTGGGCAGTGTTAGCACTGAAGCTTTCTTT,CASTLGSVSTEAFF
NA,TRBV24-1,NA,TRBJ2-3,TGTGCCACCAGTGAGAGGTGGGGCACGCAGTATTTT,CATSERWGTQYF
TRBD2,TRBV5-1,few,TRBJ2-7,TGCGCCAGCAGCTTACGGACCGGGTCGGGGGGGGAGCAGTACTTC,CASSLRTGSGGEQYF
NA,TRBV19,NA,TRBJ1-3,TGTGCCAGCCGGTGGGGGGACTTAGCTGGAAACACCATATATTTT,CASRWGDLAGNTIYF
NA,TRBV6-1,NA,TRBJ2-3,TGTGCCAGCACGGAGCAGGGTTCAGATACGCAGTATTTT,CASTEQGSDTQYF
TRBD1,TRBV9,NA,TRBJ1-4,TGTGCCAGCAGCGCTAGACAGGGTGGTAATGAAAAACTGTTTTTT,CASSARQGGNEKLFF
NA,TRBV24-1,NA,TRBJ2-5,TGTGCCACCAGCTCTGGGGGCCAAGAGACCCAGTACTTC,CATSSGGQETQYF
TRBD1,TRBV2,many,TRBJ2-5,TGTGCCAGCTGGGGACAGGGGACGGGCCAAGAGACCCAGTACTTC,CASWGQGTGQETQYF
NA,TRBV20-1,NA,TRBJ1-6,TGCAGTGCCGGGAGGGGGTATAATTCACCCCTCCACTTT,CSAGRGYNSPLHF
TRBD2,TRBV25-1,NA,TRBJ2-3,TGTGCCGGCAGTGAAACTAGCGGGGGCCCTCGCGAGGATACGCAGTATTTT,CAGSETSGGPREDTQYF
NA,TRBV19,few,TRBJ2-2,TGTGCCAGTACCGGCTTTGGAAGGGGCACCGGGGAGCTGTTTTTT,CASTGFGRGTGELFF
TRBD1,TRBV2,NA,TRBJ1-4,TGTGCCAGGCGGGGGCAGGGGGAAGAACTGTTTTTT,CARRGQGEELFF
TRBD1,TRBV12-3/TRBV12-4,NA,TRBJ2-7,TGTGCCAGCAGTTTTGGGACAGGGGGCGAGCAGTACTTC,CASSFGTGGEQYF
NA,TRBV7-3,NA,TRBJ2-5,TGTGCCAGCAGCTTAAATAGTCAAGAGACCCAGTACTTC,CASSLNSQETQYF
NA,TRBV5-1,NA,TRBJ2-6,TGCGCCAGCAGTTCTACCCGATCTGGGGCCAACGTCCTGACTTTC,CASSSTRSGANVLTF
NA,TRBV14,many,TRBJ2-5,TGTGCCAGCAGCCAAGAGAGGGTCCAAGAGACCCAGTACTTC,CASSQERVQETQYF
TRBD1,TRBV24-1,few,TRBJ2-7,TGTGCCAGCAGCCAACCGGGACAGGGGACCTACGAGCAGTACTTC,CASSQPGQGTYEQYF
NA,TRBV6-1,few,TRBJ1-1,TGTGCCAGCAGTAGTGACAGGTTGAACACTGAAGCTTTCTTT,CASSSDRLNTEAFF
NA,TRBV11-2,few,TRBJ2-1,TGTGCCAGCAGGACCAAGGACCCGGTCCAGTGGTCCTACAATGAGCAGTTCTTC,CASRTKDPVQWSYNEQFF
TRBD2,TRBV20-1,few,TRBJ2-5,TGCAGTGCACAGAGGACTAGTCTCCAAGAGACCCAGTACTTC,CSAQRTSLQETQYF
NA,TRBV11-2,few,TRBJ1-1,TGTGCCAGCAGCTTAGACGCCGGGCAGGGTCCCGGTCTGAACACTGAAGCTTTCTTT,CASSLDAGQGPGLNTEAFF
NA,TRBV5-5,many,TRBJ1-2,TGTGCCAGCAGCTTGTCGGCAAGGAGCAACTATGGCTACACCTTC,CASSLSARSNYGYTF
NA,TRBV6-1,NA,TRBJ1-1,TGTGCCAGCAGTGCCTTAAGACAGGAGAACACTGAAGCTTTCTTT,CASSALRQENTEAFF